These 11 T cell receptor beta chains were sequenced from one sample in a study of T cells in localized non-small cell lung cancer (dated by TCRdb to 2018 to 2021). Receptor amplification or capture employed the immunoSEQ multiplex PCR assay. Here the immuneACCESS table is served through TCRdb, limited to in-frame sequences with V and J called. Missing clones are a known gap in these copies; in checked studies unresolved V genes cover under half, and the rest lacks a known reason. This sample holds approximately 150,000 clones; more than 80% were observed only once. Together, the top ten hold 1.7% of the sample. This specimen was peripheral blood, taken before any cancer treatment. All receptors derive from a female donor over 55 with stage I lung adenocarcinoma.

The chain links TRBV4-1 to TRBJ2-1, with 7 nucleotides matching TRBD1. Germline-derived CDR1 and CDR2 are MGHRA and YSYEKL. The V gene end was trimmed by 1 base and the J gene end by 3 bases; junction bases not matched to a gene: 15. The CDR3 has 19 residues. The CDR3: CASSQVLFRDSGVYNEQFF. CDR3 DNA: TGCGCCAGCAGCCAAGTACTCTTCCGGGACAGTGGGGTCTACAATGAGCAGTTCTTC.

V is TRBV5-1 and J is TRBJ1-2; 10 positions agree with TRBD1. J lost 3 bases, V lost 7 bases, and 6 bases had no gene match. Germline values: CDR1 SGHRS, CDR2 YFSETQ. The CDR3 contains 14 residues. CDR3 sequence (DNA): TGCGCCAGCCGAAAGGACAGGGGGGACTATGGCTACACCTTC. It codes for CASRKDRGDYGYTF.

The chain uses TRBV5-6 and TRBJ2-3; TRBD2 agrees at 14 bases. This CDR3 contains 15 residues. V dropped 5 bases and J dropped 6; count of bases not matched to a gene: 5. The V gene's germline CDR1 is SGHDT and CDR2 YYEEEE. CDR3 in DNA: TGTGCCAGCAGTCCACGACTAGCGGGAGGGGATACGCAGTATTTT. This encodes CASSPRLAGGDTQYF.

About this clone itself: The sample has other DNA sequences that encode this CDR3 too. V usage is TRBV19 and J usage is TRBJ2-3; D not certain. Deletions cut 1 base from V and 0 bases from J, with 2 bases between. Germline CDR1 reads LNHDA; CDR2 reads SQIVND (reference sequence). This CDR3 spans 13 amino acids. The CDR3 DNA sequence: TGTGCCAGTAGTATAGGCAGCACAGATACGCAGTATTTT. This gives the protein CASSIGSTDTQYF.

In its sample, this clone was seen once. The chain couples TRBV27 to TRBJ1-4, with 10 bases aligning to TRBD1. The CDR3 is 13 amino acids. Trimming cost V 8 bases and J 10 bases; bases outside gene matches: 7. From germline, CDR1 is MNHEY and CDR2 SMNVEV (reference sequence). The CDR3 DNA follows: TGTGCCAGCGGAGACAGGGGGCCGGTAAAACTGTTTTTT. Protein sequence: CASGDRGPVKLFF. The whole variable domain, filled in from reference TRBV27 and TRBJ1-4, reads EAQVTQNPRYLITVTGKKLTVTCSQNMNHEYMSWYRQDPGLGLRQIYYSMNVEVTDKGDVPEGYKVSRKEKRNFPLILESPSPNQTSLYFCASGDRGPVKLFFGSGTQLSVL.

In DNA, the CDR3 is TGTGCCAGCTCACCATTCCCCGGTAGGGACACTGAAGCTTTCTTT. It specifies CASSPFPGRDTEAFF. The rearrangement joins TRBV18 to TRBJ1-1; D gene ambiguous. CDR3 length: 15 residues. Deletions cut 2 bases from V and 3 bases from J, with 13 bases between. Germline V gene sequence: CDR1 KGHSH, CDR2 LQKENI.

The gene calls are TRBV6-1 and TRBJ1-1; D gene uncertain. Germline V gene lookup returns CDR1 MNHNS and CDR2 SASEGT. This CDR3 is 14 amino acids long. V shed 7 bases and J shed 0 bases, with 12 bases lying between them. As DNA, the CDR3 is TGTGCCAGCAATCCCAGCGGCCTGAACACTGAAGCTTTCTTT. Translated: CASNPSGLNTEAFF.

The chain combines TRBV6-1 with TRBJ2-7; D is uncertain. Germline V gene sequence: CDR1 MNHNS, CDR2 SASEGT. V gave up 1 base and J gave up 7 bases, with 17 bases separating them. The CDR3 consists of 15 residues. The CDR3 DNA is TGTGCCAGCAGTGAAGAGCTCGGCCGTGGCGGAGAGCAGTACTTC. Translation: CASSEELGRGGEQYF.

The J gene is TRBJ1-2, the V gene TRBV4-2; D is ambiguous. V was clipped by 1 base and J by 4 bases, with 13 bases between them. This CDR3 has 15 residues. Germline CDR1 is LGHNA and CDR2 is YNFKEQ. The CDR3 protein is CASSQGGNGLYGYTF. The CDR3 nucleotides are TGTGCCAGCAGCCAAGGAGGTAACGGACTCTATGGCTACACCTTC.

This chain joins TRBV11-1 and TRBJ2-3; D possibly corresponds to TRBD1 (5 bases). CDR1 SGHAT and CDR2 FQDESV come from the germline V gene (reference sequence). V was trimmed by 8 bases and J by 2 bases, leaving 11 bases between them. The CDR3 contains 13 residues. CDR3 loop: CASSVGATDTQYF. The CDR3 coding sequence is TGTGCCAGCTCGGTTGGGGCCACAGATACGCAGTATTTT.

V and J are TRBV4-1 and TRBJ1-4; TRBD1 matches 7 bases. Germline V gene sequence: CDR1 MGHRA, CDR2 YSYEKL. The ends lost 5 bases at V and 8 bases at J; junction bases unmatched: 5. The CDR3 consists of 13 residues. CDR3 in DNA: TGCGCCAGCAGCGCGCAGGGGGAGGAAAAACTGTTTTTT. It is translated as CASSAQGEEKLFF.